These 11 T cell receptor beta chains came from one sample sequenced in a study of human T cells and chemical hapten exposure (dated by TCRdb to 2020 to 2022). The receptor library was made with RACE. The sequencer was a NextSeq 500. TCRdb handled the public reads itself, with Q25 trimming in fastp and clone calling in MiXCR, and kept productive beta chains. Each CDR3 protein appears once, grouped with its most common genes and DNA. The sample profile shows about 190,000 distinct CDR3 sequences; more than 20% of them were found once. About 2.5% of the sample goes to the ten largest clones. The sample's time point label, in plain terms: patch test 3, about 24 weeks after DPC sensitization. This specimen's treatment or condition label, per the study, means: therapeutic diphenylcyclopropenone sensitization with weekly scalp DPC. Sequencing was performed on whole blood, taken in connection with sensitization to the hapten diphenylcyclopropenone (DPC). These receptor sequences come from a woman in her forties with alopecia areata. Some clones in this sample may be carry-over from other donors' samples.

The V gene is TRBV4-1, the J gene TRBJ1-2, with a tentative D call TRBD1 (6 bases). Trimming removed 2 bases from V and 8 bases from J, with 12 bases in between. Germline V gene sequence: CDR1 MGHRA, CDR2 YSYEKL. The CDR3 covers 13 residues. This CDR3 is CASSQMDSRGYTF. CDR3 DNA sequence: TGCGCCAGCAGCCAAATGGACAGTCGCGGCTACACCTTC.

This clonotype was detected only once. The chain joins TRBV5-1 to TRBJ2-1, with 13 bases aligning to TRBD2. J was trimmed by 8 bases and V by 4 bases; bases with no gene match: 6. This CDR3 comprises 15 residues. Looked up from germline, CDR1 is SGHRS and CDR2 is YFSETQ. The CDR3 is CASSLGLAGIDEQFF. The CDR3 nucleotides read TGCGCCAGCAGCCTGGGACTAGCGGGAATCGATGAGCAGTTCTTC. The variable domain in full, with the rest retrieved from reference TRBV5-1 and TRBJ2-1, is KAGVTQTPRYLIKTRGQQVTLSCSPISGHRSVSWYQQTPGQGLQFLFEYFSETQRNKGNFPGRFSGRQFSNSRSEMNVSTLELGDSALYLCASSLGLAGIDEQFFGPGTRLTVL.

This rearrangement joins TRBV6-6 to TRBJ2-1; 7 bases line up with TRBD2. V lost 7 bases to trimming and J lost 4 bases; unmatched junction nucleotides: 7. The V gene's germline CDR1 is MNHNY and CDR2 SVGAGI (reference sequence). The CDR3 has 14 amino acids. The CDR3 DNA reads TGTGCCAGCACAATGGCTAGCGGTTACAATGAGCAGTTCTTC. Protein product: CASTMASGYNEQFF.

J is TRBJ2-1 and V is TRBV9; perhaps TRBD2 as D (6 bases). The V end was cut by 0 bases, the J end by 6 bases, with 19 bases between. In germline, CDR1 is SGDLS, CDR2 YYNGEE. The CDR3 length is 17 residues. CDR3: CASSVATEGSGVNEQFF. CDR3 DNA: TGTGCCAGCAGCGTAGCAACCGAGGGGTCGGGGGTCAATGAGCAGTTCTTC.

This clonotype has only a few counts. This rearrangement joins TRBV2 to TRBJ2-7; weak D call: TRBD1 (6 bases). Between the trimmed V and J ends, which lost 2 bases and 5 bases, there was a span of 16 bases. The CDR3 has 15 amino acids. CDR1 and CDR2 from the germline V gene are SNHLY and FYNNEI. CDR3 DNA sequence: TGTGCCAGCAGTGAAATGGGGCAGGGGTCCCACGAGCAGTACTTC. As protein: CASSEMGQGSHEQYF.

In its sample, this clonotype was seen a few times. J is TRBJ1-1 and V is TRBV18, with TRBD1 identical over 8 bases. The germline gives CDR1 KGHSH, CDR2 LQKENI. The ends lost 1 base at V and 1 base at J; junction bases unmatched: 2. The length of the CDR3 is 15 residues. CDR3 sequence reads: CASSPLGQENTEAFF. The DNA of the CDR3 is TGTGCCAGCTCACCACTGGGACAGGAGAACACTGAAGCTTTCTTT.

The table lists this clonotype with a few counts. V gene TRBV11-2 combines with J gene TRBJ2-5; unclear D gene. The V gene lost 5 bases and the J gene lost 0 bases, with 13 bases spanning the gap. This CDR3 comprises 15 residues. Germline CDR1 and CDR2: SGHAT and FQNNGV. In nucleotides, the CDR3 is TGTGCCAGCAGCACAAGCCGGGCTTACCAAGAGACCCAGTACTTC. This codes for CASSTSRAYQETQYF.

In its sample, this clonotype was seen a few times. The chain links TRBV20-1 to TRBJ2-7; 13 bases agree with TRBD2. CDR1 and CDR2 from the germline V gene are DFQATT and SNEGSKA (reference sequence). This CDR3 is built from 15 residues. Trimming removed 6 bases from V and 4 bases from J; junction bases left unmatched: 9. The chain's CDR3 is CSAQTRTSGSYEQYF. The CDR3 DNA sequence: TGCAGTGCCCAAACGCGGACTAGCGGGAGTTACGAGCAGTACTTC.

In DNA, the CDR3 is TGCGCCAGCAGCTTTGGACCGGGCGAGGACGGGGAGCTGTTTTTT. Protein sequence: CASSFGPGEDGELFF. The chain couples TRBV5-1 to TRBJ2-2; D gene uncertain. Deletions cut 2 bases from V and 7 bases from J, with 15 bases between. This CDR3 is built from 15 residues. The germline V gene has CDR1 SGHRS and CDR2 YFSETQ.

Written as DNA, the CDR3 is TGCGCCAGCAGCCAAGATACAGCGGGAGGCCACAATGAGCAGTTCTTC. Amino acid sequence: CASSQDTAGGHNEQFF. The V and J genes are TRBV4-1 and TRBJ2-1; 9 nucleotides align to TRBD2. The ends lost 0 bases at V and 5 bases at J; junction bases unmatched: 5. The germline CDR1 and CDR2 sequences are MGHRA and YSYEKL. This CDR3 is built from 16 residues.

Only a few counts were recorded for this clonotype. The V call is TRBV4-2, the J call TRBJ1-6, with 7 positions matching TRBD1. This CDR3 has 14 amino acids. Per germline, CDR1 LGHNA and CDR2 YNFKEQ. The V and J ends lost 4 bases and 7 bases, in that order; junction bases with no gene match: 4. The CDR3 loop reads CASSLGQENSPLHF. The CDR3 DNA is TGTGCCAGCAGCCTAGGACAGGAAAATTCACCCCTCCACTTT.